This TCR beta chain was identified during a study of blood T cell repertoires in COVID-19. In germline, CDR1 is MNHEY, CDR2 SMNVEV (reference sequence). V was pared by 3 bases and J by 7 bases, with 11 bases of the junction left unmatched. This CDR3 spans 15 amino acids. Under the authors' procedure: For nucleated cells, counts were estimated from reference gene primer amplification. Clones were sequenced by immunoSEQ multiplex PCR, and TCRdb holds only the in-frame ones, with some missing. The DNA was the basis for D and trimming; V, J and clone size are from that table. The sample holds 290,000 or so clones; about 82% are singletons and the top ten take 5.1%.

The source material was peripheral blood. The sequence was collected from a man aged 50 or older with active or convalescent COVID-19. The chain has TRBV27 and TRBJ1-2; 7 nucleotides match TRBD1. CDR3 nucleotides: TGTGCCAGCAGTTTCGGACCCGGGACAGCGGGTGGCTACACCTTC. Translating gives CASSFGPGTAGGYTF.